Below are 7 T cell receptor beta chains sequenced from a single sample in a study of T cell repertoires in cytomegalovirus infection. No antigen is known for these receptors. TCRdb itself ran the reads through MiXCR, one entry per CDR3 protein. This table has approximately 1,000,000 distinct CDR3 sequences, about 33% appearing once. The specimen was cultured CD8+ T cells from PBMCs, collected from culture after CMV antigen stimulation. The receptors were sampled from a human donor in good health (CMV status not recorded). Some clones in this sample may be carry-over from other donors' samples.

This clonotype has more than one count but fewer than ten. The J gene is TRBJ2-7, the V gene TRBV5-5; 7 bases fit TRBD2. The CDR3 is 15 amino acids. Looked up from germline, CDR1 is SGHKS and CDR2 is YYEKEE (reference sequence). After removal of 5 bases from V and 2 bases from J, the junction contained 10 bases not matched to a gene. The CDR3 reads CASRPLTSSAYEQYF. CDR3 DNA: TGTGCCAGCAGACCCTTGACTAGCAGCGCCTACGAGCAGTACTTC.

This rearrangement joins TRBV7-6 to TRBJ2-7; a possible D gene is TRBD1 (7 bases). The V gene lost 5 bases and the J gene lost 2 bases, with 13 bases spanning the gap. The CDR3 has 14 amino acids. CDR1 is SGHVS and CDR2 is FNYEAQ in the germline V gene. CDR3 protein: CASSPQGTPYEQYF. The CDR3 DNA reads as TGTGCCAGCAGCCCACAGGGGACTCCCTACGAGCAGTACTTC.

The chain uses TRBV7-9 and TRBJ2-1; D is undetermined. CDR3 length: 12 amino acids. Germline V gene lookup returns CDR1 SEHNR and CDR2 FQNEAQ (reference sequence). V was trimmed by 6 bases and J by 10 bases, leaving 13 bases between them. The CDR3 DNA is TGTGCCAGCAGACAAGAGCCATTCGAGCAGTTCTTC. It yields the protein CASRQEPFEQFF. The full variable domain, with the rest looked up from reference TRBV7-9 and TRBJ2-1, is DTGVSQNPRHKITKRGQNVTFRCDPISEHNRLYWYRQTLGQGPEFLTYFQNEAQLEKSRLLSDRFSAERPKGSFSTLEIQRTEQGDSAMYLCASRQEPFEQFFGPGTRLTVL.

The chain has TRBV5-1 and TRBJ2-3; 8 bases are a match to TRBD1. Per germline, CDR1 SGHRS and CDR2 YFSETQ. CDR3 size: 20 residues. V lost 4 bases, J lost 2 bases, and 21 bases stayed unmatched. DNA of the CDR3: TGCGCCAGCAGCGGCCGGACAGGGCCCAACCCGACCCCAGACACAGATACGCAGTATTTT. Its protein is CASSGRTGPNPTPDTDTQYF.

This clonotype has just a few counts. A much larger clone lies a single base off, so this may be a read error. DNA of the CDR3: TGTGCCAGCAGCTCGGGACAGGACAATGAGCAGTTCTTC. This encodes CASSSGQDNEQFF. The chain links TRBV7-9 to TRBJ2-1, with 8 bases matching TRBD1. Germline V gene sequence: CDR1 SEHNR, CDR2 FQNEAQ (reference sequence). Trimming cost V 4 bases and J 5 bases; bases outside gene matches: 1. The CDR3 contains 13 residues.

In this sample, this clonotype turned up a few times. V gene TRBV5-6 combines with J gene TRBJ1-1, with D possibly matching TRBD1 (5 bases). V lost 1 base and J 7 bases, leaving 17 bases between the germline ends. Germline V gene data show CDR1 as SGHDT and CDR2 as YYEEEE. CDR3 size: 15 residues. CDR3 region: CASSLSVGTSVEAFF. The CDR3 DNA reads TGTGCCAGCAGCTTGAGTGTTGGGACGTCGGTTGAAGCTTTCTTT.

This clonotype was observed a handful of times. CDR3 coding DNA: TGTGCCAGCAGTTACTCCTGGGACAGGGCTTTCGGGAACACCATATATTTT. Translation gives CASSYSWDRAFGNTIYF. J is TRBJ1-3 and V is TRBV6-5; 9 nucleotides match TRBD1. The length of the CDR3 is 17 residues. Germline V CDR1 and CDR2: MNHEY, SVGAGI. The V segment lost 0 bases and the J segment 7 bases; nucleotides outside the gene matches: 10.